In this sample, the clone carrying this T cell receptor beta chain turned up a few times. Its cognate antigen is unknown. The data originate from a study of T cells after yellow fever vaccination. Whole-study results and caveats: A weaker secondary response peaked on day 5, the primary on day 15.

TCRdb ran MiXCR on the 5' RACE reads and lists one entry per CDR3 protein. The sample yields some 350,000 distinct CDR3 sequences, 8.5% to 9% seen once. The V gene's germline CDR1 is SGHTA and CDR2 FQGNSA. Between the trimmed V and J ends, which lost 2 bases and 5 bases, there was a span of 7 bases. The CDR3 contains 13 residues. The rearrangement links TRBV7-2 to TRBJ1-5; TRBD1 is a possible D gene (5 bases). Sequencing was performed on PBMCs, taken on the day of the first yellow fever vaccination. The TCR originated in a man aged 18 to 35 who received the YFV17D yellow fever vaccine. CDR3 sequence: CASSLWGDQPQHF. The CDR3 nucleotides are TGTGCCAGCAGCTTATGGGGGGATCAGCCCCAGCATTTT.